These 7 T cell receptor beta chains were all obtained from the same sample, sequenced in a study of blood T cell repertoires in COVID-19. This table comes from immunoSEQ multiplex PCR, and its TCRdb copy is limited to in-frame clones, with some not included. Of roughly 250,000 clones listed, over 80% are singletons. The sequencing sample was made of peripheral blood. The receptors stem from a woman between 40 and 50 years old with acute or convalescent COVID-19.

The chain employs TRBV6-5 and TRBJ1-2, with TRBD1 matching over 7 bases. The length of the CDR3 is 15 residues. Germline V gene sequence: CDR1 MNHEY, CDR2 SVGAGI. V was clipped by 6 bases and J by 4 bases; unmatched bases: 11. CDR3 bases: TGTGCCAGCAGGTCCACCCAGGGGGAAGCCTATGGCTACACCTTC. This translates into CASRSTQGEAYGYTF.

This chain connects TRBV5-1 to TRBJ2-3; D is possibly TRBD2 (6 bases). V gave up 3 bases and J gave up 2 bases, with 13 bases separating them. The CDR3 loop spans 15 amino acids. Germline V CDR1 and CDR2: SGHRS, YFSETQ. CDR3 nucleotides: TGCGCCAGCAGCTGGGGGACTCGCTTCACAGATACGCAGTATTTT. Translated, it gives CASSWGTRFTDTQYF.

The chain combines TRBV30 with TRBJ1-3; no reliable D call. This CDR3 contains 13 residues. CDR1 is GTSNPN, CDR2 SVGIG, per germline (reference sequence). The V end lost 1 base, the J end lost 4 bases, and 8 bases lay between the germline ends. CDR3 nucleotides: TGTGCCTGGAGTGGCGGGCGCGGAAACACCATATATTTT. Protein product: CAWSGGRGNTIYF.

This clone was detected only once. The genes are TRBV15 and TRBJ2-5; 8 bases agree with TRBD2. This CDR3 region has 17 residues. J gave up 4 bases and V 3 bases, and 13 bases lay outside the gene matches. Germline CDR1 LNHNV, CDR2 YYDKDF (reference sequence). Here the CDR3 DNA reads TGTGCCACCAGCAGCCCGGGGGGGGTGGCGGGCACAGAGACCCAGTACTTC. Translated: CATSSPGGVAGTETQYF.

The chain links TRBV18 to TRBJ1-1, with 8 bases matching TRBD1. V was pared by 2 bases and J by 1 base, with 6 bases of the junction left unmatched. Germline CDR1 KGHSH, CDR2 LQKENI. This CDR3 has 16 residues. The CDR3 region has the DNA TGTGCCAGCTCACCAGGGTACGGGACAGGGAACACTGAAGCTTTCTTT. It is translated as CASSPGYGTGNTEAFF.

This chain links TRBV29-1 with TRBJ2-2; D is ambiguous. V was trimmed by 5 bases and J by 7 bases, leaving 11 bases between them. The germline V gene encodes CDR1 SQVTM and CDR2 ANQGSEA. The CDR3 has 12 amino acids. The CDR3 DNA reads TGCAGCGTTAACAGAATCCTCGGGGAGCTGTTTTTT. This sequence encodes CSVNRILGELFF.

This chain joins TRBV19 and TRBJ1-2; perhaps TRBD1 as D (5 bases). Trimming took off 4 bases at V and 5 bases at J, with 17 bases between the two ends. Germline lookup yields CDR1 LNHDA and CDR2 SQIVND (reference sequence). This CDR3 has 15 amino acids. Here the CDR3 reads CASSTMAGHWYGYTF. CDR3 in DNA: TGTGCCAGTAGTACCATGGCGGGGCACTGGTATGGCTACACCTTC.